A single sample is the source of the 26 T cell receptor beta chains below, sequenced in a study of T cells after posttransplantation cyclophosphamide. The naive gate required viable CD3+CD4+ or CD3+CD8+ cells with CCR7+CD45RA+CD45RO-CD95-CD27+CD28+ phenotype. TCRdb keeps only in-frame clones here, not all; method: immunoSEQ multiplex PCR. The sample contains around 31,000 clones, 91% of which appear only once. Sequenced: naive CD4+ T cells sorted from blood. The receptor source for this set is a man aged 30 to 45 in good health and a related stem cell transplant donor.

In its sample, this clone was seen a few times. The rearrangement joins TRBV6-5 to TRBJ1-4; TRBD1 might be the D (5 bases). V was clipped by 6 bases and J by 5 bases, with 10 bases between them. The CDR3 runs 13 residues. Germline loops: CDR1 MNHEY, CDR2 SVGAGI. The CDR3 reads CASRPGGNEKLFF. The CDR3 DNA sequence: TGTGCCAGCAGACCCGGGGGGAATGAAAAACTGTTTTTT.

The CDR3 DNA reads as TGTGCCAGCTCACGGGACAGCAACCAAGAGACCCAGTACTTC. This encodes CASSRDSNQETQYF. J is TRBJ2-5 and V is TRBV18; 7 bases fit TRBD1. V shed 4 bases and J 0 bases; nucleotides not matched to a gene: 2. CDR3 size: 14 residues. CDR1 KGHSH and CDR2 LQKENI come from the germline V gene.

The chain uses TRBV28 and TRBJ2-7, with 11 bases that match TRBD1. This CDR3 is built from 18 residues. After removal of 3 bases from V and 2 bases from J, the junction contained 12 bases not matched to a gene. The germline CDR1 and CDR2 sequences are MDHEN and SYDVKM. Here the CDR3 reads CASSFLLGTGGNTYEQYF. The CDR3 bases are TGTGCCAGCAGTTTCCTCCTCGGGACAGGGGGGAACACCTACGAGCAGTACTTC.

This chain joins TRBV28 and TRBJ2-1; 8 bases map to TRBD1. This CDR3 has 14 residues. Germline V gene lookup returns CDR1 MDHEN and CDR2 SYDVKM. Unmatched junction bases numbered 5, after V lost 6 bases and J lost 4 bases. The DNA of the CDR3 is TGTGCCAGCAGAAGAGGACAGGGATACAATGAGCAGTTCTTC. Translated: CASRRGQGYNEQFF. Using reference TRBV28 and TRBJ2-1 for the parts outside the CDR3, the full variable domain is DVKVTQSSRYLVKRTGEKVFLECVQDMDHENMFWYRQDPGLGLRLIYFSYDVKMKEKGDIPEGYSVSREKKERFSLILESASTNQTSMYLCASRRGQGYNEQFFGPGTRLTVL.

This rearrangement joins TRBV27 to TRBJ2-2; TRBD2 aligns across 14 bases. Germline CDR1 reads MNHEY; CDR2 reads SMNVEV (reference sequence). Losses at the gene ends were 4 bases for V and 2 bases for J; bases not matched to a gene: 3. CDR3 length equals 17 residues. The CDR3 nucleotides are TGTGCCAGCAGTTCAGGACTAGCGGGGGGTAACACCGGGGAGCTGTTTTTT. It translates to CASSSGLAGGNTGELFF.

Written as DNA, the CDR3 is TGTGCCAGCAGTTTCCCGGGGTACGAGCAGTACTTC. This gives the protein CASSFPGYEQYF. V and J are TRBV27 and TRBJ2-7, with D maybe TRBD2 (5 bases). Deletions cut 3 bases from V and 4 bases from J, with 7 bases between. The germline CDR1 and CDR2 sequences are MNHEY and SMNVEV (reference sequence). The CDR3 loop spans 12 amino acids.

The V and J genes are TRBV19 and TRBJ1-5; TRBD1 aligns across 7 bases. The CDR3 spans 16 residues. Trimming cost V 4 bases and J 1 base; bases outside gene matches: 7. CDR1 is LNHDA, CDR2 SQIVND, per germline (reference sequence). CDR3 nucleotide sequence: TGTGCCAGTAGTACGGCCGGGACAGCGAGCAATCAGCCCCAGCATTTT. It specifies CASSTAGTASNQPQHF. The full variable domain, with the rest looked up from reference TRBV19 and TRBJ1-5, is DGGITQSPKYLFRKEGQNVTLSCEQNLNHDAMYWYRQDPGQGLRLIYYSQIVNDFQKGDIAEGYSVSREKKESFPLTVTSAQKNPTAFYLCASSTAGTASNQPQHFGDGTRLSIL.

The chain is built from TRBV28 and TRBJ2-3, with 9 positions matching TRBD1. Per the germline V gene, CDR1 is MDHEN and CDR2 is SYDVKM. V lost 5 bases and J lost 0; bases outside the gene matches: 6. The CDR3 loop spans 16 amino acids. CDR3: CASSPDRGLSTDTQYF. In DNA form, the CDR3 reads TGTGCCAGCAGTCCGGACAGGGGCCTTAGCACAGATACGCAGTATTTT.

This CDR3 reads CASSEAATYEQYF. Written as DNA, the CDR3 is TGTGCCAGCAGTGAAGCCGCTACCTACGAGCAGTACTTC. The gene calls are TRBV6-1 and TRBJ2-7; no definite D call. This CDR3 comprises 13 residues. Germline-derived CDR1 and CDR2 are MNHNS and SASEGT. Trimming left V 0 bases short and J 2 bases short, with 5 bases between.

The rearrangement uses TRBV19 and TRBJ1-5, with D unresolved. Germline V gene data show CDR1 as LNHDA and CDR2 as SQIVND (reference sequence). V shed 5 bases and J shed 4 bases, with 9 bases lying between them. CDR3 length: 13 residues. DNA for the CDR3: TGTGCCAGTAGTCCCCCGGGTAATCAGCCCCAGCATTTT. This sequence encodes CASSPPGNQPQHF.

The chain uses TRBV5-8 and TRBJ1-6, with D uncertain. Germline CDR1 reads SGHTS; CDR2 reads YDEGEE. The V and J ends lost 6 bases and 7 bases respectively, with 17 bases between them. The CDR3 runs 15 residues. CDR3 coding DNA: TGTGCCAGCACCCCTGGAGGGCCAAGAAATTCACCCCTCCACTTT. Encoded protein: CASTPGGPRNSPLHF.

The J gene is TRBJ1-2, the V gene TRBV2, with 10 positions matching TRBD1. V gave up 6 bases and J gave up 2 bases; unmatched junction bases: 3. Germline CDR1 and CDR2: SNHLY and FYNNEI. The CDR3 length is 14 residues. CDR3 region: CASRRTGGNYGYTF. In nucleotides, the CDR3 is TGTGCCAGCAGGCGGACAGGGGGAAACTATGGCTACACCTTC.

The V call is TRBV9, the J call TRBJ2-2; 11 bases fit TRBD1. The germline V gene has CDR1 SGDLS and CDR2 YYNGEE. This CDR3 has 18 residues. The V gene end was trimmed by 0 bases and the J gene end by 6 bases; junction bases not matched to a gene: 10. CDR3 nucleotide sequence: TGTGCCAGCAGCGTAGGGTGGGGGACAGGGGGTAACGCCGGGGAGCTGTTTTTT. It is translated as CASSVGWGTGGNAGELFF.

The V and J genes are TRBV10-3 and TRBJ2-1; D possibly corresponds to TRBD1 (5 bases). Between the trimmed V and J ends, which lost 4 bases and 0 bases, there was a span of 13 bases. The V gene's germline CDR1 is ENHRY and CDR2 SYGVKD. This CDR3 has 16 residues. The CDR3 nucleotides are TGTGCCATCAGTGTGGTACAGGAGAACTCCTACAATGAGCAGTTCTTC. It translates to CAISVVQENSYNEQFF.

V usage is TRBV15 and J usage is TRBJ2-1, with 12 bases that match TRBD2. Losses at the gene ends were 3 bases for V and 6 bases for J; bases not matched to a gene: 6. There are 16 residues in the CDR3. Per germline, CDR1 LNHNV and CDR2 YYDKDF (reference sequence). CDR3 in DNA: TGTGCCACCAGCAGCCATTCTAGCGGGGGGGCCAATGAGCAGTTCTTC. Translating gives CATSSHSSGGANEQFF.

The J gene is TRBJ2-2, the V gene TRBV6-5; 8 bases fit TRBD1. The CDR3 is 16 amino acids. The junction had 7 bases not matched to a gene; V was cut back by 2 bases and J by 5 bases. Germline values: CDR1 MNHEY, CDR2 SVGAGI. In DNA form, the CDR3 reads TGTGCCAGCAGTTACGTCGGACAGGGTCGAACCGGGGAGCTGTTTTTT. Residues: CASSYVGQGRTGELFF.

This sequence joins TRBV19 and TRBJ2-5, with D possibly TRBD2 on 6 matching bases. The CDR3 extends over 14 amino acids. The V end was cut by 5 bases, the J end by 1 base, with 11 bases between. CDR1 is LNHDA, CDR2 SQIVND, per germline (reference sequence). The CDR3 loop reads CASSLGGVQETQYF. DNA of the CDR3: TGTGCCAGTAGTCTCGGCGGGGTCCAAGAGACCCAGTACTTC.

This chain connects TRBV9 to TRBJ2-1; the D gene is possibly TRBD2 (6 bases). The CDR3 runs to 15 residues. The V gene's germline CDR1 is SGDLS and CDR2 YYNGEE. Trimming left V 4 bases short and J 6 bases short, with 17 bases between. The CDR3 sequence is CASSPRDGLRNEQFF. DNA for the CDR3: TGTGCCAGCAGCCCACGGGATGGACTACGCAATGAGCAGTTCTTC. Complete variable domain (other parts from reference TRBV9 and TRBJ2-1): DSGVTQTPKHLITATGQRVTLRCSPRSGDLSVYWYQQSLDQGLQFLIQYYNGEERAKGNILERFSAQQFPDLHSELNLSSLELGDSALYFCASSPRDGLRNEQFFGPGTRLTVL.

In DNA form, the CDR3 reads TGTGCCAGCAGCCCCCCCAGGCCCCAAGAGACCCAGTACTTC. It encodes CASSPPRPQETQYF. The V call is TRBV7-9, the J call TRBJ2-5; D call uncertain. CDR1 is SEHNR, CDR2 FQNEAQ, per germline (reference sequence). The CDR3 length is 14 residues. V lost 5 bases and J 1 base, leaving 11 bases between the germline ends.

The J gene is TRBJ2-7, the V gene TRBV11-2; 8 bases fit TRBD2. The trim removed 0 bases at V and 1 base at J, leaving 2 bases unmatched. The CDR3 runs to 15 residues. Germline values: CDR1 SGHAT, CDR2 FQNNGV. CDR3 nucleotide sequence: TGTGCCAGCAGCTTAGATCGGGGGGGGTCCTACGAGCAGTACTTC. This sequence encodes CASSLDRGGSYEQYF.

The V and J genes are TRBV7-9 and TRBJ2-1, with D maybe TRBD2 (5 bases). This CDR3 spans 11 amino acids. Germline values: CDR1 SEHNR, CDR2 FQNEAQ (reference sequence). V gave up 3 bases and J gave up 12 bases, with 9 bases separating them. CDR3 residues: CASSFGGGQFF. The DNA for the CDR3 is TGTGCCAGCAGCTTTGGAGGAGGGCAGTTCTTC.

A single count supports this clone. CDR3 residues: CASTSSTGALETQYF. In DNA form, the CDR3 reads TGCGCCAGCACCTCTTCCACAGGGGCGCTAGAGACCCAGTACTTC. The genes are TRBV5-1 and TRBJ2-5; 7 bases match TRBD1. This CDR3 has 15 residues. CDR1 SGHRS and CDR2 YFSETQ come from the germline V gene. V shed 6 bases, J shed 4 bases, and the junction held 12 bases outside the gene matches.

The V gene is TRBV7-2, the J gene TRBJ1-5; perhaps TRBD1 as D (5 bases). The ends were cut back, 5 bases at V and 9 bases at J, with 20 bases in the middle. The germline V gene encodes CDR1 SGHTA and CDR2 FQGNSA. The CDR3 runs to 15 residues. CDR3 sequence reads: CASSQLVGAPGPQHF. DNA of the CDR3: TGTGCCAGCAGCCAATTAGTAGGGGCCCCGGGGCCCCAGCATTTT.

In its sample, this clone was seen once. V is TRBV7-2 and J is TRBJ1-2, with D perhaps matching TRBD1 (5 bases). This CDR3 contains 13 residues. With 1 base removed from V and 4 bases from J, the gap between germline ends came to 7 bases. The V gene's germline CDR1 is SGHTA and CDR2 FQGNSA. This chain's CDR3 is CASSLVGVYGYTF. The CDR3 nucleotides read TGTGCCAGCAGCTTAGTAGGGGTCTATGGCTACACCTTC.

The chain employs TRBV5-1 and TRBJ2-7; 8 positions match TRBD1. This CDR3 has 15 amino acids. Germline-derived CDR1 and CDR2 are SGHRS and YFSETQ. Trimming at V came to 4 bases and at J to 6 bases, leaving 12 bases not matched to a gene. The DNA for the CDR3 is TGCGCCAGCAGCCCCGGGGACAGGTTAGGTCGCGAGCAGTACTTC. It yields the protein CASSPGDRLGREQYF.

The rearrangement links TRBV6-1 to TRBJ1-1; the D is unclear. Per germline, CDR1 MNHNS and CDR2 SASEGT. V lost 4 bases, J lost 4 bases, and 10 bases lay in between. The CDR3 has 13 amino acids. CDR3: CASSGPGVTEAFF. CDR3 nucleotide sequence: TGTGCCAGCAGTGGCCCGGGTGTCACTGAAGCTTTCTTT.